The 18 T cell receptor beta chains below were found in one sample sequenced in a study of blood T cells in healthy people across ages. Sample-barcoded 5' priming and a J-beta primer mix drove a second PCR of roughly 6 to 12 cycles. TCRdb called the 5' RACE reads again in MiXCR, with one record for every CDR3 protein. The table includes 650,000 to 900,000 distinct CDR3 sequences, around 68% detected once. Sequenced input: blood. The origin of the receptors is a man aged 25-45 years in good health.

J is TRBJ1-5 and V is TRBV4-1; possible D gene TRBD1, 6 bases. Germline V gene sequence: CDR1 MGHRA, CDR2 YSYEKL. Trimming removed 5 bases at V and 2 bases at J, with 16 bases between. The CDR3 runs to 16 residues. In DNA, the CDR3 is TGCGCCAGCAGCTCAGCATTCAAGGGGGGCAATCAGCCCCAGCATTTT. Its protein product is CASSSAFKGGNQPQHF.

This chain links TRBV29-1 with TRBJ2-5, with TRBD2 as a possible D gene (5 bases). CDR3 length: 13 amino acids. V was cut by 0 bases and J by 7 bases, with 12 bases left in between. Germline lookup yields CDR1 SQVTM and CDR2 ANQGSEA. Written as DNA, the CDR3 is TGCAGCGTTGAAGAAAATTCCGGAGGGACCCAGTACTTC. Its protein product is CSVEENSGGTQYF.

The chain employs TRBV30 and TRBJ1-4; D possibly corresponds to TRBD1 (5 bases). Germline CDR1 GTSNPN, CDR2 SVGIG (reference sequence). CDR3 length equals 12 residues. V was shortened by 8 bases and J by 8 bases, with 15 bases between the two germline ends. CDR3 sequence: CAGPGLGEKLFF. The CDR3 DNA sequence: TGTGCCGGCCCAGGGCTAGGGGAAAAACTGTTTTTT.

V gene TRBV29-1 combines with J gene TRBJ2-3, with 11 nucleotides matching TRBD1. The CDR3 is 14 amino acids. The ends lost 5 bases at V and 2 bases at J; junction bases unmatched: 3. Germline assignment: CDR1 SQVTM and CDR2 ANQGSEA. The CDR3 DNA follows: TGCAGCGTTCGGACAGGGGGCTACACAGATACGCAGTATTTT. It is translated as CSVRTGGYTDTQYF.

This clonotype came up many times. V gene TRBV29-1 combines with J gene TRBJ2-3, with no clear D. The CDR3 sequence is 11 residues long. V was shortened by 8 bases and J by 3 bases, with 9 bases between the two germline ends. Germline assignment: CDR1 SQVTM and CDR2 ANQGSEA. The CDR3 nucleotides are TGCAGCACGAGACGGACAGATACGCAGTATTTT. Amino acid sequence: CSTRRTDTQYF.

This clonotype was counted a few times. The chain uses TRBV9 and TRBJ2-6; D is possibly TRBD1 (5 bases). Between the trimmed V and J ends, which lost 3 bases and 0 bases, there was a span of 19 bases. CDR1 SGDLS and CDR2 YYNGEE come from the germline V gene. The CDR3 extends over 19 amino acids. The CDR3 spells CASSARRQGISSGANVLTF. The CDR3 region has the DNA TGTGCCAGCAGCGCTCGTCGGCAGGGTATCAGCTCTGGGGCCAACGTCCTGACTTTC. Using reference TRBV9 and TRBJ2-6 for the parts outside the CDR3, the full variable domain is DSGVTQTPKHLITATGQRVTLRCSPRSGDLSVYWYQQSLDQGLQFLIQYYNGEERAKGNILERFSAQQFPDLHSELNLSSLELGDSALYFCASSARRQGISSGANVLTFGAGSRLTVL.

The chain couples TRBV4-3 to TRBJ2-1; D is ambiguous. Germline CDR1 is LGHNA and CDR2 is YSLEER. This CDR3 has 13 residues. The V and J ends lost 5 bases and 4 bases respectively, with 9 bases between them. The CDR3 reads CASSVEWYNEQFF. DNA of the CDR3: TGCGCCAGCAGCGTGGAGTGGTACAATGAGCAGTTCTTC.

J is TRBJ2-1 and V is TRBV15; 10 bases align to TRBD2. The CDR3 loop spans 18 amino acids. V shed 0 bases and J 6 bases; nucleotides not matched to a gene: 11. Germline V gives CDR1 LNHNV, CDR2 YYDKDF (reference sequence). The CDR3 is CATSRDRGLAGASNEQFF. In nucleotides, the CDR3 is TGTGCCACCAGCAGAGATCGGGGCCTAGCGGGGGCCTCCAATGAGCAGTTCTTC.

Comments on this clonotype: The junction and the germline gene differ at one end; a read error may be behind it. The chain uses TRBV12-3 or TRBV12-4 and TRBJ1-2; D possibly corresponds to TRBD1 (5 bases). This CDR3 region has 15 residues. The CDR3 nucleotides are TGTGTCAGCAGTTTGTTGCAGGGTACGGACTACGGCTACACCTTC. It encodes CVSSLLQGTDYGYTF.

The chain couples TRBV4-3 to TRBJ2-5; 11 bases line up with TRBD2. The last part of the DNA fits TRBJ2-1 better; the J call may be wrong. Germline CDR1 LGHNA, CDR2 YSLEER. The CDR3 contains 15 residues. Here the CDR3 DNA reads TGCGCCAGCAGCCAAACTAGCGGGGGACAAGAGACCCAGTTCTTC. Protein: CASSQTSGGQETQFF.

The table lists this clonotype with a count of one. A much more abundant neighbour one base away suggests this may be a read error. The chain carries TRBV29-1 and TRBJ2-1, with D possibly TRBD2 on 6 matching bases. The germline V and J ends were trimmed by 3 bases and 13 bases, with 19 bases remaining between them. This CDR3 is 13 amino acids long. Germline V gene sequence: CDR1 SQVTM, CDR2 ANQGSEA. DNA of the CDR3: TGCAGCGTTGAGAAGGTCCAACGGGAGACCCAGTTCTTC. Amino acid sequence: CSVEKVQRETQFF.

The chain links TRBV11-2 to TRBJ2-3; 10 bases are a match to TRBD2. The CDR3 loop spans 15 amino acids. CDR1 SGHAT and CDR2 FQNNGV come from the germline V gene. V lost 5 bases, J lost 6 bases, and 8 bases stayed unmatched. The CDR3 reads CASSQRGGRDDTQYF. The CDR3 bases are TGTGCCAGCAGCCAGCGGGGGGGCCGCGATGATACGCAGTATTTT.

The CDR3 protein is CASSVERGYGYTF. CDR3 DNA sequence: TGTGCCAGCAGTGTGGAAAGGGGCTATGGCTACACCTTC. The rearrangement joins TRBV28 to TRBJ1-2, with TRBD1 as a possible D gene (5 bases). V lost 5 bases and J 4 bases, leaving 11 bases between the germline ends. The CDR3 runs 13 residues. Germline V lookup: CDR1 MDHEN, CDR2 SYDVKM.

The J gene is TRBJ2-3, the V gene TRBV20-1, with D possibly called TRBD1 or TRBD2 (5 bases each). The length of the CDR3 is 12 residues. Germline V lookup: CDR1 DFQATT, CDR2 SNEGSKA (reference sequence). Trimming removed 6 bases from V and 4 bases from J, with 11 bases in between. CDR3 amino acids: CSAADIADTQYF. DNA of the CDR3: TGCAGTGCAGCGGACATCGCAGATACGCAGTATTTT.

As DNA, the CDR3 is TGCAGCGTTGAAGACGGTCGCGGCACAGATACGCAGTATTTT. It is translated as CSVEDGRGTDTQYF. The chain employs TRBV29-1 and TRBJ2-3; D call uncertain. V was pared by 0 bases and J by 1 base, with 8 bases between. This CDR3 has 14 residues. Germline V lookup: CDR1 SQVTM, CDR2 ANQGSEA.

This rearrangement joins TRBV5-8 to TRBJ2-7; weak D call: TRBD1 (6 bases). Judging by the DNA end, TRBJ2-5 fits better; the J call may be wrong. In germline, CDR1 is SGHTS, CDR2 YDEGEE. This CDR3 comprises 14 residues. The CDR3 coding sequence is TGTGCCAGCAGCCCCGCAGGGGCTGAGGAGACCCAGTACTTC. Amino acid sequence: CASSPAGAEETQYF.

There are a few counts of this clonotype. The V and J genes are TRBV7-3 and TRBJ1-6; tentatively, D is TRBD1 (6 bases). The CDR3 runs 14 residues. Looked up from germline, CDR1 is SGHTA and CDR2 is FQGTGA. Between the trimmed V and J ends, which lost 1 base and 7 bases, there was a span of 8 bases. The CDR3 loop reads CASSLNRGNSPLHF. The CDR3 nucleotides are TGTGCCAGCAGCTTAAATAGGGGGAATTCACCCCTCCACTTT. The variable domain in full, with the rest retrieved from reference TRBV7-3 and TRBJ1-6, is GAGVSQTPSNKVTEKGKYVELRCDPISGHTALYWYRQSLGQGPEFLIYFQGTGAADDSGLPNDRFFAVRPEGSVSTLKIQRTERGDSAVYLCASSLNRGNSPLHFGNGTRLTVT.

As for this clonotype: A much larger clone differs from this one at a single base, so this may be a read error. Here the CDR3 DNA reads TGTGCCGGGAGTGTTGTGGAAGAGACCCAGTACTTC. Residues: CAGSVVEETQYF. The chain couples TRBV30 to TRBJ2-5; tentative D call: TRBD2 (5 bases). Germline V CDR1 and CDR2: GTSNPN, SVGIG (reference sequence). This CDR3 is 12 amino acids long.